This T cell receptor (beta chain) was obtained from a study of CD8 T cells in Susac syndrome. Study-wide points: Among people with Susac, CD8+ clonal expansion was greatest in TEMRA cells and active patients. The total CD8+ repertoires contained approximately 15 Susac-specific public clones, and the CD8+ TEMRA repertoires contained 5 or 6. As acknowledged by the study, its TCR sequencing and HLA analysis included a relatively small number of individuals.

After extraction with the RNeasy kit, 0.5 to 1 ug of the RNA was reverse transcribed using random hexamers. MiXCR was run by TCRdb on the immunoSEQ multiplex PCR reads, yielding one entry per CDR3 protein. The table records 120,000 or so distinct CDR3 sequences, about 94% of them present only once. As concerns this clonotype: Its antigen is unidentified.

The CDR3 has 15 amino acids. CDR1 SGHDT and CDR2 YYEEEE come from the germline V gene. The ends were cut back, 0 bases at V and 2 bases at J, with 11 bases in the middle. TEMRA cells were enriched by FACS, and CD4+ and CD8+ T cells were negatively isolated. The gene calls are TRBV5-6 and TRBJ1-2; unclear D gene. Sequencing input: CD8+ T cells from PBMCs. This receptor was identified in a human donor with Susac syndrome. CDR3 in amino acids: CASSLERRINYGYTF. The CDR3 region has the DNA TGTGCCAGCAGCTTGGAGCGACGCATCAACTATGGCTACACCTTC.